This T cell receptor beta chain was identified during a study of T cells in Graves' hyperthyroidism and ophthalmopathy. Findings and limits, study-wide: Blood shared most expanded thyroid clonotypes above 0.001.

With respect to this clonotype: What it binds is not known.

Amplified regions were TCR beta CDR3 sequences from RNA transcripts. A first-round RT-PCR of the TCR CDR3 used the HTBI primer set. TCRdb used MiXCR to reprocess the multiplex PCR reads, holding one entry per CDR3 protein. The sample contains 550,000 to 850,000 distinct CDR3 sequences, over 15% of which appear only once. Germline V gene data show CDR1 as LNHDA and CDR2 as SQIVND (reference sequence). The CDR3 runs 13 residues. Between the trimmed V and J ends, which lost 3 bases and 0 bases, there was a span of 5 bases. The J gene is TRBJ1-1, the V gene TRBV19; D gene unclear. The sequenced sample consisted of blood. The sequence was collected from a woman between 45 and 60 years old with Graves' hyperthyroidism that later progressed to Graves' ophthalmopathy. This chain's CDR3 is CASSIHMNTEAFF. CDR3 coding DNA: TGTGCCAGTAGTATCCACATGAACACTGAAGCTTTCTTT.